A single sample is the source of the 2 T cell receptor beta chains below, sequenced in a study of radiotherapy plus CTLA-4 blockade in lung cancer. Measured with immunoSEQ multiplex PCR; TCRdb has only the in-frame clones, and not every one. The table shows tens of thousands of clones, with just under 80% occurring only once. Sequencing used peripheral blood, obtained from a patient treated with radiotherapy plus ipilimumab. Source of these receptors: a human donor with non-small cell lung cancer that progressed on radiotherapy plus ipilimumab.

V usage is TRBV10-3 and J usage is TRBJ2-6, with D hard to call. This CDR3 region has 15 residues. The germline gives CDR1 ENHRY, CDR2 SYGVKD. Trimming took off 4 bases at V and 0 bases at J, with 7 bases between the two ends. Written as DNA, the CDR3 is TGTGCCATCAGTGCACAGTCCTCTGGGGCCAACGTCCTGACTTTC. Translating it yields CAISAQSSGANVLTF.

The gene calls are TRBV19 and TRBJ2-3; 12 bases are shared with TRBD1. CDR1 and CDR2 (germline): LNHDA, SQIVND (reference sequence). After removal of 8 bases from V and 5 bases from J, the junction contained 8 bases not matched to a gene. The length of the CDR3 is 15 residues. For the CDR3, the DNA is TGTGCCAGTGGGGACAGGGGGCGGTCGGGAGATACGCAGTATTTT. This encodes CASGDRGRSGDTQYF.